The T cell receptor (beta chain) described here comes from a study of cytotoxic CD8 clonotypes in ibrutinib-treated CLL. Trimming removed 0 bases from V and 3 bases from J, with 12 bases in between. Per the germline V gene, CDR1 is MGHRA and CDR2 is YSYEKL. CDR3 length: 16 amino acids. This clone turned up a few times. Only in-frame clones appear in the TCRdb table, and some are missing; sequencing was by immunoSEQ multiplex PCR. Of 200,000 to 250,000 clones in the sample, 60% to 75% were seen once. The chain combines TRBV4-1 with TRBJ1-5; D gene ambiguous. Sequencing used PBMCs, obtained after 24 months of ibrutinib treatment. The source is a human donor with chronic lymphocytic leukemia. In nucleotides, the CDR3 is TGCGCCAGCAGCCAAGAGGCGGCCCTCCCCAATCAGCCCCAGCATTTT. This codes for CASSQEAALPNQPQHF.